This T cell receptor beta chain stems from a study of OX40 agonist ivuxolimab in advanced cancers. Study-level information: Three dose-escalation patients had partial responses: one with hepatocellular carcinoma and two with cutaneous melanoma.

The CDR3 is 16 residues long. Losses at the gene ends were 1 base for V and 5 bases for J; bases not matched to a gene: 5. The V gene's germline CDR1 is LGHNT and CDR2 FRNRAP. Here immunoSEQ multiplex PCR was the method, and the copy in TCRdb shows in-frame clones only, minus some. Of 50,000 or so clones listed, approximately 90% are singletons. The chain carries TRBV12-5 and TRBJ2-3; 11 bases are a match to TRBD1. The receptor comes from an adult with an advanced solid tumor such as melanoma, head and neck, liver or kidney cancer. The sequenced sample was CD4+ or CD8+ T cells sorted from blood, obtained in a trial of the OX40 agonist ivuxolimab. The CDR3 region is CASGLDWTGGVDTQYF. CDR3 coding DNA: TGTGCTAGTGGTTTGGATTGGACAGGGGGCGTAGATACGCAGTATTTT.